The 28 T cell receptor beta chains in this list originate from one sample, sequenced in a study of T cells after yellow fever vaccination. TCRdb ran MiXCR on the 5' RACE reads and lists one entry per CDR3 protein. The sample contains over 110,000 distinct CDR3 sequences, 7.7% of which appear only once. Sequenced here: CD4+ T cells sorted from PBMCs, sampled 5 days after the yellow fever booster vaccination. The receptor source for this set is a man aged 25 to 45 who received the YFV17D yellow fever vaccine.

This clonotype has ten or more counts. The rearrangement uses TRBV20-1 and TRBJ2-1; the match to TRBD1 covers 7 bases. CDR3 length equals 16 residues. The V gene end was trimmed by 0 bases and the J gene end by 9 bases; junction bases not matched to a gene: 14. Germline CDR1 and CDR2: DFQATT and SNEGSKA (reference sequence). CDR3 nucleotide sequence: TGCAGTGCTAGAGACCCCCTCTCGTCAGGGGGTCTTGAGCAGTTCTTC. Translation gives CSARDPLSSGGLEQFF.

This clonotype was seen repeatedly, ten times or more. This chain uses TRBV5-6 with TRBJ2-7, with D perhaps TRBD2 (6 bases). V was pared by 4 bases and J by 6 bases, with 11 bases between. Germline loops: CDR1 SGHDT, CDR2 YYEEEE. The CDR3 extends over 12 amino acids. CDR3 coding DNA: TGTGCCAGCAGCCCGGCGGGATCCGAGCAGTACTTC. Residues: CASSPAGSEQYF.

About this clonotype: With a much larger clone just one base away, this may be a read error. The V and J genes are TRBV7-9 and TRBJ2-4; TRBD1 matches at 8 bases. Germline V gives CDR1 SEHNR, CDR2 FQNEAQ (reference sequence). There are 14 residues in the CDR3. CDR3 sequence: CVSSSPRTGNIQYF. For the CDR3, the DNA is TGTGTCAGCAGCTCTCCTCGGACAGGGAACATTCAGTACTTC.

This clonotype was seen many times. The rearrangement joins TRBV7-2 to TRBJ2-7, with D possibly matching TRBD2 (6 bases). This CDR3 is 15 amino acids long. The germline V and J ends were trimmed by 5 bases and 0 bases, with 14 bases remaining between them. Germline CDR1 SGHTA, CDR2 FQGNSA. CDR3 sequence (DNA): TGTGCCAGCAGCCACACAGCGGGCCGCTCCTACGAGCAGTACTTC. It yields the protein CASSHTAGRSYEQYF.

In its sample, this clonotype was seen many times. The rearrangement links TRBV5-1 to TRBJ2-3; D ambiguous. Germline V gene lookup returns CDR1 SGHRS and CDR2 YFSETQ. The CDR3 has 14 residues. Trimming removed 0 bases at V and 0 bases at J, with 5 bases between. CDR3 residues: CASSLAESTDTQYF. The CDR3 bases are TGCGCCAGCAGCTTGGCAGAGAGCACAGATACGCAGTATTTT.

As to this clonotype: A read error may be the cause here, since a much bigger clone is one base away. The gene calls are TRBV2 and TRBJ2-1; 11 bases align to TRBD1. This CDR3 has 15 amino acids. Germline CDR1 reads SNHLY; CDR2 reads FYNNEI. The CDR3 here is CASSADRGPYNEKFF. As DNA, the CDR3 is TGTGCCAGCAGTGCGGACAGGGGGCCCTACAATGAGAAGTTCTTC.

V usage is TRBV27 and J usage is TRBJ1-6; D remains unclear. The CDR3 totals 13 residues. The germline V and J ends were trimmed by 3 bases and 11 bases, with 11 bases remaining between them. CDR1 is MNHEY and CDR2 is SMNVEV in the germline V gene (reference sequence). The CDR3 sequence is CASSFLGFTPLHF. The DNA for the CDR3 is TGTGCCAGCAGTTTTCTGGGTTTTACACCCCTCCACTTT.

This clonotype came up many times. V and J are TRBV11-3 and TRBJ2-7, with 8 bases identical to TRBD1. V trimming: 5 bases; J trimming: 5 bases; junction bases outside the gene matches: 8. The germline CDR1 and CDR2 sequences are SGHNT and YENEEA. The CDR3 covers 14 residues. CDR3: CASSLGDRSHEQYF. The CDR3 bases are TGTGCCAGCAGCCTGGGGGACAGGTCCCACGAGCAGTACTTC.

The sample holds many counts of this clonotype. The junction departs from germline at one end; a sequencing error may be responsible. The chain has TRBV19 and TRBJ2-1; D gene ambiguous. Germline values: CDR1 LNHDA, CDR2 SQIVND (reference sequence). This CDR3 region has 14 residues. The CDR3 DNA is TGTGCCACTAACGTCCAGATCTCCGACAATGAGCAGTTCTTC. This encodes CATNVQISDNEQFF.

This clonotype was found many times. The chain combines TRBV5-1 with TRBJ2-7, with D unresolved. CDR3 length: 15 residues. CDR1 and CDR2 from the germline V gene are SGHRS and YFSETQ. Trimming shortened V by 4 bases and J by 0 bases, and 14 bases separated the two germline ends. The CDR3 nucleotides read TGCGCCAGCAGCGAAGGTGGGGTGAGCTCCTACGAGCAGTACTTC. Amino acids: CASSEGGVSSYEQYF.

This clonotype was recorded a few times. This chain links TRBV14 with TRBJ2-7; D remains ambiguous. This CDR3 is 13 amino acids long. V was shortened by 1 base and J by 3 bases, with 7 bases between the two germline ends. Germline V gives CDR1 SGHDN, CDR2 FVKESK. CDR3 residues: CASSQGALYEQYF. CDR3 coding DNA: TGTGCCAGCAGCCAAGGCGCGCTCTACGAGCAGTACTTC.

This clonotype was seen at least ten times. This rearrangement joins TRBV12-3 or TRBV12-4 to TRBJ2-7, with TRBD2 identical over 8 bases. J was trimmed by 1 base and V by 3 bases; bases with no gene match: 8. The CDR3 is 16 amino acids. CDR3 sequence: CASSLAGGPKSYEQYF. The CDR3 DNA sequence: TGTGCCAGCAGTTTGGCGGGAGGACCTAAATCCTACGAGCAGTACTTC.

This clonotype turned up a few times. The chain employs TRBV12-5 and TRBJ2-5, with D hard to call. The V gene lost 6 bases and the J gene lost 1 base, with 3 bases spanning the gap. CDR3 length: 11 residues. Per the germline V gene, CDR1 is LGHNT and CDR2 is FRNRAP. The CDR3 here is CASGGQETQYF. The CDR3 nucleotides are TGTGCTAGTGGGGGCCAAGAGACCCAGTACTTC.

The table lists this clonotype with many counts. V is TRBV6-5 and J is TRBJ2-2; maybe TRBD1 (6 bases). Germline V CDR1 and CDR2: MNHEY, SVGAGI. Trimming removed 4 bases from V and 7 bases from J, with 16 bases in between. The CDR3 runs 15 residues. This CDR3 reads CASSSRTGMGGELFF. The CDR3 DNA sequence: TGTGCCAGCAGTTCCCGAACAGGGATGGGCGGGGAGCTGTTTTTT.

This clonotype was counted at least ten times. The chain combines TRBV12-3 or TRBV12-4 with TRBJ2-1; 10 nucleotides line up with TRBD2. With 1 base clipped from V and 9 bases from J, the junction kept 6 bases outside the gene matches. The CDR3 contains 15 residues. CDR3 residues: CASSLGVAGGIEQFF. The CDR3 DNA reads TGTGCCAGCAGTTTAGGAGTAGCGGGAGGTATTGAGCAGTTCTTC.

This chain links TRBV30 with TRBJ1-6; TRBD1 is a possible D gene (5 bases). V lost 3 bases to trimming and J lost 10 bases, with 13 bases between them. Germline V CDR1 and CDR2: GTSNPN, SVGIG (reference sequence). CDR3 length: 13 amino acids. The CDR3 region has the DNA TGTGCCTGGAGGACAGTTGTAGGATCACCCCTCCACTTT. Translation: CAWRTVVGSPLHF.

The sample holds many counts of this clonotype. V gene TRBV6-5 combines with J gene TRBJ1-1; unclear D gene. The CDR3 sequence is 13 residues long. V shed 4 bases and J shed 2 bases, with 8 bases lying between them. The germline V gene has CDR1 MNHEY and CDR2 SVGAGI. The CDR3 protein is CASSSYPNTEAFF. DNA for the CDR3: TGTGCCAGCAGTTCCTACCCTAACACTGAAGCTTTCTTT.

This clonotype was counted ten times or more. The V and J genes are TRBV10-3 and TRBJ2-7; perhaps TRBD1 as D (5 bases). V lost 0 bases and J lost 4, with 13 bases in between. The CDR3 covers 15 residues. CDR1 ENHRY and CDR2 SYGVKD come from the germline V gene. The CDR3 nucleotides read TGTGCCATCAGTGAGTCGAAAGGGGTTTCGTACGAGCAGTACTTC. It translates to CAISESKGVSYEQYF.

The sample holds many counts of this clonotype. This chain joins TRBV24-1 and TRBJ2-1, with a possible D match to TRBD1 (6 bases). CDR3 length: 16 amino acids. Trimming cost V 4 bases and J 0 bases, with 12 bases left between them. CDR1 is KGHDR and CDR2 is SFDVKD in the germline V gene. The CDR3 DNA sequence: TGTGCCACCAGTGACCGTACAGGGAGCTCCTACAATGAGCAGTTCTTC. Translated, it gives CATSDRTGSSYNEQFF.

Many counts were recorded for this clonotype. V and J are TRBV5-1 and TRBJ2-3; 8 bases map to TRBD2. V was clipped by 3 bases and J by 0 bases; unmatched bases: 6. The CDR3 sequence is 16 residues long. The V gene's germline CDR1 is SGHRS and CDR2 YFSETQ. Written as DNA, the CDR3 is TGCGCCAGCAGCTCTCGACTAGCGCATAGCACAGATACGCAGTATTTT. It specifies CASSSRLAHSTDTQYF.

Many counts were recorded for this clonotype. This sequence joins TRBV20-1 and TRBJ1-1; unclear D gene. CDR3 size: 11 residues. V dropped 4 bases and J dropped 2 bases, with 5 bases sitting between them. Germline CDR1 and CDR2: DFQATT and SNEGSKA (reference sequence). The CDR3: CSATSNTEAFF. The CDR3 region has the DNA TGCAGTGCTACTTCTAACACTGAAGCTTTCTTT.

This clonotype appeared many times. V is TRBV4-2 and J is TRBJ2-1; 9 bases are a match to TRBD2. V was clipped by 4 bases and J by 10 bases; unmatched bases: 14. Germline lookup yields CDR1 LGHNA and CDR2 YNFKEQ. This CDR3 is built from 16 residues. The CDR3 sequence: CASSPTPAGGVLEQFF. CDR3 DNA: TGTGCCAGCAGCCCAACGCCAGCGGGAGGAGTTTTGGAGCAGTTCTTC.

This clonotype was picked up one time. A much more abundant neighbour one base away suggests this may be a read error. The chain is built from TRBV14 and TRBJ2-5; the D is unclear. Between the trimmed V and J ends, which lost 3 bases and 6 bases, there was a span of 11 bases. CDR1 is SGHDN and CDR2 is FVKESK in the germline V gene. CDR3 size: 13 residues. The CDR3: CASSHAETQTQYF. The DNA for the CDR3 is TGTGCCAGCAGCCATGCAGAGACACAGACCCAGTACTTC.

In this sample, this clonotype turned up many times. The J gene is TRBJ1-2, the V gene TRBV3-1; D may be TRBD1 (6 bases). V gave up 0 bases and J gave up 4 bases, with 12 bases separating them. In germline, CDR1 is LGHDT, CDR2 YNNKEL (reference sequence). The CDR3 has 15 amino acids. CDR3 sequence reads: CASSQDSQGRYGYTF. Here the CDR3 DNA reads TGTGCCAGCAGCCAAGATTCACAGGGTCGCTATGGCTACACCTTC.

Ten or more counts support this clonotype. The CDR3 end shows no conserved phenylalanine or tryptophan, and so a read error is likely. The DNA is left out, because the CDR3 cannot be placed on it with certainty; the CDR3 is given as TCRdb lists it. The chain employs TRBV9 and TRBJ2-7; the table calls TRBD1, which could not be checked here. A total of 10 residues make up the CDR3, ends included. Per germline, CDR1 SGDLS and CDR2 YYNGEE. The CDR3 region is CASSGGKSFL.

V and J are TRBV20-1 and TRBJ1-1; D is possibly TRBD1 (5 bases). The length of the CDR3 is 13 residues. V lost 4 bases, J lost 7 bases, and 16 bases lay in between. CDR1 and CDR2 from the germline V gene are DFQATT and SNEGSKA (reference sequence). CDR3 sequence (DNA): TGCAGTGCTACAGGGACCCGAAACTATGAAGCTTTCTTT. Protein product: CSATGTRNYEAFF.

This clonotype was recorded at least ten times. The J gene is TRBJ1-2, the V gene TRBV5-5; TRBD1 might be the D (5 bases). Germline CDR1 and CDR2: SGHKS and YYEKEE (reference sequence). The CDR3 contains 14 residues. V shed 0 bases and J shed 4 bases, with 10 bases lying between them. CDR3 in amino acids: CASSLVTGFYGYTF. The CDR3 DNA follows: TGTGCCAGCAGCTTGGTTACAGGCTTCTATGGCTACACCTTC.

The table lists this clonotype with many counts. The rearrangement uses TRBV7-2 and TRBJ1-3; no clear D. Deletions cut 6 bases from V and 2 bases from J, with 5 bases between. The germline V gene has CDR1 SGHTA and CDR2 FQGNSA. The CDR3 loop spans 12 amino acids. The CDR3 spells CASSQTGNTIYF. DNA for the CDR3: TGTGCCAGCAGTCAAACTGGAAACACCATATATTTT.